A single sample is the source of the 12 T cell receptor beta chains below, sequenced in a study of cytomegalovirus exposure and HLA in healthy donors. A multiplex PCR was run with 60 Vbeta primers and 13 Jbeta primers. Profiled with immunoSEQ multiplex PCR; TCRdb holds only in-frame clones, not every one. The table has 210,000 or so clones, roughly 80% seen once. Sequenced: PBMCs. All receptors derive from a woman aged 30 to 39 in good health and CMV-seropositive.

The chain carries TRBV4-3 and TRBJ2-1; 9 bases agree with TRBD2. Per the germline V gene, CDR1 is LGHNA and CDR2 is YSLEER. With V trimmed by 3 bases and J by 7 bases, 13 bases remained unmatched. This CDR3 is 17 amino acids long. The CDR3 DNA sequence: TGCGCCAGCAGCCAGGTTTCCGGCGGGGGGGCAAGGAATGAGCAGTTCTTC. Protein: CASSQVSGGGARNEQFF.

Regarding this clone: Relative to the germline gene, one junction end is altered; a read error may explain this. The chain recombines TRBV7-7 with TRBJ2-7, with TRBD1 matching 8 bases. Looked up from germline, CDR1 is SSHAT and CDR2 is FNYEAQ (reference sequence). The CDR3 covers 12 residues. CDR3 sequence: CASNQGAREQYF. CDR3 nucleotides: TGTGCTAGCAATCAGGGGGCACGCGAGCAGTACTTC.

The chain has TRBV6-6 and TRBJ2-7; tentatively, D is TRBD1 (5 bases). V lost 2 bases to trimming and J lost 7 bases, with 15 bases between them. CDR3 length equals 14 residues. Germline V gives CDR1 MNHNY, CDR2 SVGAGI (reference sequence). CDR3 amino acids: CASSYPTGLNEQYF. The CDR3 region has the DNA TGTGCCAGCAGTTACCCCACAGGCCTTAATGAGCAGTACTTC.

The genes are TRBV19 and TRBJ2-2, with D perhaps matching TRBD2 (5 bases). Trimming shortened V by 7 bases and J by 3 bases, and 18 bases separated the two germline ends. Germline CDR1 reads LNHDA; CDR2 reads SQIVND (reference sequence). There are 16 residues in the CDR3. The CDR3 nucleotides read TGTGCCAGTACCCCTAGAGCGCAGAGGGACACCGGGGAGCTGTTTTTT. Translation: CASTPRAQRDTGELFF. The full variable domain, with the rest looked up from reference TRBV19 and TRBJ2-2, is DGGITQSPKYLFRKEGQNVTLSCEQNLNHDAMYWYRQDPGQGLRLIYYSQIVNDFQKGDIAEGYSVSREKKESFPLTVTSAQKNPTAFYLCASTPRAQRDTGELFFGEGSRLTVL.

Here the CDR3 DNA reads TGTGCCAGCTCACCACCCCTCGGACAGGGGTTGACAGAGACCCAGTACTTC. It specifies CASSPPLGQGLTETQYF. V and J are TRBV18 and TRBJ2-5, with 9 bases fitting TRBD1. Germline V gives CDR1 KGHSH, CDR2 LQKENI. This CDR3 has 17 residues. V dropped 0 bases and J dropped 4; count of bases not matched to a gene: 9.

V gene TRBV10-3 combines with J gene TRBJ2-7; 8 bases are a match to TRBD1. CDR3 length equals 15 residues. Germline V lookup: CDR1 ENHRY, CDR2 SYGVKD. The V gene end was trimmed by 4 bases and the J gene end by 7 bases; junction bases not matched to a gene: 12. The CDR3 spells CAISVRWGRGPEQYF. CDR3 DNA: TGTGCCATCAGTGTGCGTTGGGGCAGGGGGCCTGAGCAGTACTTC.

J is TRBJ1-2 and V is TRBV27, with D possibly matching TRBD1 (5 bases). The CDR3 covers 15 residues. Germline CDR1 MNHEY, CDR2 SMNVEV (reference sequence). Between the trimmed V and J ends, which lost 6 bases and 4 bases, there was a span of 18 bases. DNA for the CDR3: TGTGCCAGCAGCTCCCGGCACAGGACAATCTATGGCTACACCTTC. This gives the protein CASSSRHRTIYGYTF.

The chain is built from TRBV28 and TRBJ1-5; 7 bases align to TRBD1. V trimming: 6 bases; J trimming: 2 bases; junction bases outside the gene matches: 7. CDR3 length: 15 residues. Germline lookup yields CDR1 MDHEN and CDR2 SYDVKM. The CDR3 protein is CASRIPGTGNQPQHF. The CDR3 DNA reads TGTGCCAGCAGAATCCCCGGGACAGGCAATCAGCCCCAGCATTTT. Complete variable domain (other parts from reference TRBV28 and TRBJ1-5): DVKVTQSSRYLVKRTGEKVFLECVQDMDHENMFWYRQDPGLGLRLIYFSYDVKMKEKGDIPEGYSVSREKKERFSLILESASTNQTSMYLCASRIPGTGNQPQHFGDGTRLSIL.

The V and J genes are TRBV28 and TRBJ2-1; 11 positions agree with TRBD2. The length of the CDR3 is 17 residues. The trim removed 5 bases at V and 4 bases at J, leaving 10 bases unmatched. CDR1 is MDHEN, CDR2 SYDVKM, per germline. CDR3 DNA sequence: TGTGCCAGCAGTACCTCCCGGACTAGCGGGCTTTACAATGAGCAGTTCTTC. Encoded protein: CASSTSRTSGLYNEQFF. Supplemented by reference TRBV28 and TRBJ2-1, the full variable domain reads DVKVTQSSRYLVKRTGEKVFLECVQDMDHENMFWYRQDPGLGLRLIYFSYDVKMKEKGDIPEGYSVSREKKERFSLILESASTNQTSMYLCASSTSRTSGLYNEQFFGPGTRLTVL.

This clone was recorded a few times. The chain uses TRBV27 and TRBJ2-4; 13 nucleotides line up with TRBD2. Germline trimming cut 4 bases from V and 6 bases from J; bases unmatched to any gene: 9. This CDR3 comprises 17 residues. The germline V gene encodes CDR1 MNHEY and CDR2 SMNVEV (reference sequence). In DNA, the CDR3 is TGTGCCAGCAGTTCTCGACTGGGACTAGCGGGGAGAAACATTCAGTACTTC. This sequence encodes CASSSRLGLAGRNIQYF.

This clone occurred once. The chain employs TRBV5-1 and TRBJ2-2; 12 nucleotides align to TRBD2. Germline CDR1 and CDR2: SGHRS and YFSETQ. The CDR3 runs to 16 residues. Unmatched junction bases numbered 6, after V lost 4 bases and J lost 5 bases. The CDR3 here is CASSPHGTSGTGELFF. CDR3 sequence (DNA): TGCGCCAGCAGCCCCCACGGGACTAGCGGGACCGGGGAGCTGTTTTTT.

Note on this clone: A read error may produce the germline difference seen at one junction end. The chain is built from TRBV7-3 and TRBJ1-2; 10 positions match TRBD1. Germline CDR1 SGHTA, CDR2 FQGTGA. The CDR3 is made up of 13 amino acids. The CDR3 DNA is TGTGCCAGCAGCTTATCCGGGACAGGGGTTTTCGCCTTC. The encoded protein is CASSLSGTGVFAF.